This is a list of T cell receptor beta chains from one sample in a study of T cell changes during pregnancy in multiple sclerosis. TCRdb keeps only in-frame clones here, not all; method: immunoSEQ multiplex PCR. Of roughly 60,000 clones listed, roughly 91% are singletons. The sequencing here drew on peripheral blood, taken before pregnancy. The receptors originated from a female donor with multiple sclerosis, enrolled in a pregnancy study. The CDR3 runs from the conserved cysteine through the conserved F or W. A D gene is named only where the DNA matches it firmly. Rows may omit the clone size; those that give it use once, few, many or a size class.

v_gene	d_gene	j_gene	abundance	CDR3nt	CDR3aa
TRBV29-1	NA	TRBJ2-7	NA	TGCAGCGTTGCTTCAGTCTACGAGCAGTACTTC	CSVASVYEQYF
TRBV19	NA	TRBJ1-5	once	TGTGCCAGTAGTATAGCGGTCCCGAGCAATCAGCCCCAGCATTTT	CASSIAVPSNQPQHF
TRBV5-1	NA	TRBJ2-2	NA	TGCGCCAGCAGCTGGGCGGAAACAGGGAGTACCGGGGAGCTGTTTTTT	CASSWAETGSTGELFF
TRBV7-9	TRBD2	TRBJ2-3	NA	TGTGCCAGCAGCTTCCCGGGGGGTAGCACAGATACGCAGTATTTT	CASSFPGGSTDTQYF
TRBV7-9	TRBD2	TRBJ2-2	NA	TGTGCCAGCAGCTTAGCCCGGGGGGCGAACACCGGGGAGCTGTTTTTT	CASSLARGANTGELFF
TRBV5-1	NA	TRBJ2-2	NA	TGCGCCAGCAGCTTGATGTTCCCAGGGGAACAGGGGGAGCTGTTTTTT	CASSLMFPGEQGELFF
TRBV19	NA	TRBJ1-1	NA	TGTGCCAGTAGTATACGGGGGATCCTCGGAGCTTTCTTT	CASSIRGILGAFF
TRBV4-3	NA	TRBJ2-3	NA	TGCGCCAGCAGCCAAGGAAGACTAAAGGAGTACACAGATACGCAGTATTTT	CASSQGRLKEYTDTQYF
TRBV10-1	TRBD2	TRBJ2-7	NA	TGCGCCAGCAGGGTAAGATGGGCGGGGGGGATCTACGAGCAGTACTTC	CASRVRWAGGIYEQYF
TRBV10-3	NA	TRBJ2-1	once	TGTGCCATCAGAGATCGCGGCACTCACAATGAGCAGTTCTTC	CAIRDRGTHNEQFF
TRBV19	NA	TRBJ1-6	NA	TGTGCCAGTAGACTCGGGGGATCACCCCTCCACTTT	CASRLGGSPLHF
TRBV19	NA	TRBJ1-1	NA	TGTGCCAGTAGCCCCTATATGGGGGGAACCACTGAAGCTTTCTTT	CASSPYMGGTTEAFF
TRBV5-4	TRBD1	TRBJ2-1	NA	TGTGCCAGCAGCGCAGCCGGGACAGGGAGGAATGAGCAGTTCTTC	CASSAAGTGRNEQFF
TRBV7-3	NA	TRBJ1-1	NA	TGTGCCAGCAGCTTAATACATAACACTGAAGCTTTCTTT	CASSLIHNTEAFF
TRBV7-2	NA	TRBJ1-2	NA	TGTGCCAGCAGCTTATATACTGCCCCCTATGGCTACACCTTC	CASSLYTAPYGYTF
TRBV29-1	TRBD1	TRBJ2-1	NA	TGCAGCGCATTCCGGGACAGGGACTTCGATGAGCAGTTCTTC	CSAFRDRDFDEQFF
TRBV6-5	TRBD1	TRBJ1-6	NA	TGTGCCAGCAGACTGCAGGGGGGTTCACCCCTCCACTTT	CASRLQGGSPLHF